These T cell receptor beta chains were read from a single sample in a study of T cells in Graves' hyperthyroidism and ophthalmopathy. MiXCR, run by TCRdb on the multiplex PCR reads, gives a single entry per CDR3 protein. The sample yields about 560,000 distinct CDR3 sequences, approximately 16% seen once. The sample consisted of blood. The receptors were sampled from a woman under 30 with Graves' hyperthyroidism. Each CDR3 is given with its conserved first and last residue. D genes are given only for firm matches. A row's size may be missing; if present it is once, few, many or a size class.

abundance: NA; d_gene: TRBD1; v_gene: TRBV10-2; j_gene: TRBJ1-4; CDR3aa: CACVPSGGEKLFF; CDR3nt: TGCGCCTGCGTCCCCTCAGGGGGTGAAAAACTGTTTTTT
abundance: many; d_gene: NA; v_gene: TRBV28; j_gene: TRBJ2-1; CDR3aa: CASVGRDEQFF; CDR3nt: TGTGCCAGCGTAGGGCGGGATGAGCAGTTCTTC
abundance: NA; d_gene: NA; v_gene: TRBV4-1; j_gene: TRBJ2-1; CDR3aa: CAIPGIYRANEQFF; CDR3nt: TGCGCCATCCCTGGAATATATCGGGCCAATGAGCAGTTCTTC
abundance: NA; d_gene: NA; v_gene: TRBV18; j_gene: TRBJ1-3; CDR3aa: CASSPSPGLSGNTIYF; CDR3nt: TGTGCCAGCTCACCCTCCCCGGGCCTCTCTGGAAACACCATATATTTT
abundance: few; d_gene: TRBD1; v_gene: TRBV20-1; j_gene: TRBJ2-5; CDR3aa: CSARDTDRAIQETQYF; CDR3nt: TGCAGTGCTAGAGATACAGACAGGGCGATTCAAGAGACCCAGTACTTC
abundance: many; d_gene: NA; v_gene: TRBV20-1; j_gene: TRBJ2-1; CDR3aa: CSARGQEDFLLQFF; CDR3nt: TGCAGTGCTAGGGGTCAGGAAGATTTCTTACTGCAGTTCTTC
abundance: NA; d_gene: NA; v_gene: TRBV24-1; j_gene: TRBJ2-5; CDR3aa: CATSDRRGKGTQETQYF; CDR3nt: TGTGCCACCAGTGACCGAAGAGGGAAGGGGACCCAAGAGACCCAGTACTTC
abundance: once; d_gene: TRBD2; v_gene: TRBV19; j_gene: TRBJ2-1; CDR3aa: CASRPGGGRGGEQFF; CDR3nt: TGTGCCAGTAGGCCGGGGGGCGGGAGGGGAGGTGAGCAGTTCTTC
abundance: NA; d_gene: NA; v_gene: TRBV3-1; j_gene: TRBJ2-7; CDR3aa: CASSQEGLPYEQYF; CDR3nt: TGTGCCAGCAGCCAAGAAGGTCTGCCTTACGAGCAGTACTTC
abundance: many; d_gene: NA; v_gene: TRBV20-1; j_gene: TRBJ2-7; CDR3aa: CSAPPQRTETYEQYF; CDR3nt: TGCAGTGCTCCGCCCCAAAGGACGGAGACCTACGAGCAGTACTTC
abundance: few; d_gene: NA; v_gene: TRBV19; j_gene: TRBJ1-1; CDR3aa: CASSIDSSDRLNTEAFF; CDR3nt: TGTGCCAGTAGTATAGATTCCTCCGACAGATTGAACACTGAAGCTTTCTTT
abundance: NA; d_gene: TRBD2; v_gene: TRBV7-8; j_gene: TRBJ2-1; CDR3aa: CASSRRLAGSYNEQFF; CDR3nt: TGTGCCAGCAGCCGACGACTAGCGGGGTCCTACAATGAGCAGTTCTTC
abundance: many; d_gene: TRBD1; v_gene: TRBV2; j_gene: TRBJ1-2; CDR3aa: CASSEAPGQGSGYTF; CDR3nt: TGTGCCAGCAGTGAAGCCCCGGGACAGGGCTCTGGCTACACCTTC
abundance: many; d_gene: TRBD2; v_gene: TRBV20-1; j_gene: TRBJ2-2; CDR3aa: CSARLAGDTGELFF; CDR3nt: TGCAGTGCTAGACTAGCGGGAGACACCGGGGAGCTGTTTTTT
abundance: many; d_gene: TRBD1; v_gene: TRBV27; j_gene: TRBJ1-1; CDR3aa: CASWIPRDSKALHMNTEAFF; CDR3nt: TGTGCCAGCTGGATACCCCGGGACAGCAAAGCCCTTCATATGAACACTGAAGCTTTCTTT
abundance: few; d_gene: NA; v_gene: TRBV28; j_gene: TRBJ2-1; CDR3aa: CASSSMYNEQFF; CDR3nt: TGTGCCAGCAGTTCTATGTACAATGAGCAGTTCTTC
abundance: NA; d_gene: NA; v_gene: TRBV5-6; j_gene: TRBJ2-1; CDR3aa: CASSATLKSSYNEQFF; CDR3nt: TGTGCCAGCAGCGCAACCCTTAAGAGCTCCTACAATGAGCAGTTCTTC
abundance: many; d_gene: NA; v_gene: TRBV2; j_gene: TRBJ2-3; CDR3aa: CASSERSGLTDTQYF; CDR3nt: TGTGCCAGCAGTGAACGGTCCGGACTCACAGATACGCAGTATTTT
abundance: NA; d_gene: TRBD1; v_gene: TRBV4-1; j_gene: TRBJ2-1; CDR3aa: CASSQGGGLFLVNEQFF; CDR3nt: TGCGCCAGCAGCCAAGGAGGGGGCCTATTCCTTGTGAATGAGCAGTTCTTC
abundance: NA; d_gene: NA; v_gene: TRBV29-1; j_gene: TRBJ1-2; CDR3aa: CSGREGPVYGYTF; CDR3nt: TGCAGCGGACGCGAAGGGCCCGTCTATGGCTACACCTTC
abundance: many; d_gene: TRBD2; v_gene: TRBV12-3/TRBV12-4; j_gene: TRBJ2-5; CDR3aa: CASSPGLAGLGRETQYF; CDR3nt: TGTGCCAGCAGTCCCGGACTAGCGGGGTTAGGGAGGGAGACCCAGTACTTC
abundance: once; d_gene: NA; v_gene: TRBV28; j_gene: TRBJ2-7; CDR3aa: CASSSWGDSYEQYF; CDR3nt: TGTGCCAGCAGTTCATGGGGGGACTCCTACGAGCAGTACTTC
abundance: few; d_gene: TRBD2; v_gene: TRBV4-1; j_gene: TRBJ2-1; CDR3aa: CASSQQPGLDYYNEQFF; CDR3nt: TGCGCCAGCAGCCAACAACCGGGACTAGACTACTACAATGAGCAGTTCTTC
abundance: many; d_gene: NA; v_gene: TRBV7-2; j_gene: TRBJ2-6; CDR3aa: CASSLGGGSGANVLTF; CDR3nt: TGTGCCAGCAGCTTAGGAGGAGGCTCTGGGGCCAACGTCCTGACTTTC
abundance: few; d_gene: TRBD2; v_gene: TRBV30; j_gene: TRBJ2-1; CDR3aa: CAWSKLAGVPNEQFF; CDR3nt: TGTGCCTGGAGCAAACTAGCGGGAGTGCCCAATGAGCAGTTCTTC
abundance: NA; d_gene: NA; v_gene: TRBV7-6; j_gene: TRBJ1-1; CDR3aa: CASSSQIWGGRTEAFF; CDR3nt: TGTGCCAGCAGCTCACAGATCTGGGGGGGCAGGACTGAAGCTTTCTTT
abundance: NA; d_gene: TRBD1; v_gene: TRBV9; j_gene: TRBJ2-7; CDR3aa: CASSVQTGDEQYF; CDR3nt: TGTGCCAGCAGCGTACAGACAGGGGACGAGCAGTACTTC
abundance: many; d_gene: NA; v_gene: TRBV7-9; j_gene: TRBJ2-5; CDR3aa: CASSSGQTQYF; CDR3nt: TGTGCCAGCAGCTCGGGCCAGACCCAGTACTTC
abundance: few; d_gene: TRBD1; v_gene: TRBV3-1; j_gene: TRBJ2-7; CDR3aa: CASSSGGREQYF; CDR3nt: TGTGCCAGCAGCTCAGGGGGTCGGGAGCAGTACTTC
abundance: many; d_gene: TRBD2; v_gene: TRBV12-3/TRBV12-4; j_gene: TRBJ2-3; CDR3aa: CASTSRGGGADTQYF; CDR3nt: TGTGCCAGCACCTCCCGGGGGGGCGGGGCAGATACGCAGTATTTT
abundance: many; d_gene: NA; v_gene: TRBV20-1; j_gene: TRBJ2-1; CDR3aa: CSAPIHRSYNEQFF; CDR3nt: TGCAGTGCCCCGATACATCGCTCCTACAATGAGCAGTTCTTC
abundance: many; d_gene: TRBD1; v_gene: TRBV7-9; j_gene: TRBJ2-1; CDR3aa: CASSPPAGTGDNEQFF; CDR3nt: TGTGCCAGCAGCCCTCCGGCCGGGACAGGGGACAATGAGCAGTTCTTC
abundance: NA; d_gene: NA; v_gene: TRBV6-5; j_gene: TRBJ1-4; CDR3aa: CASSYSGRATNEKLFF; CDR3nt: TGTGCCAGCAGTTACTCGGGCAGAGCTACTAATGAAAAACTGTTTTTT
abundance: few; d_gene: NA; v_gene: TRBV25-1; j_gene: TRBJ2-1; CDR3aa: CASGPSLGAYNEQFF; CDR3nt: TGTGCCAGCGGACCCTCGTTGGGGGCTTACAATGAGCAGTTCTTC
abundance: many; d_gene: NA; v_gene: TRBV12-5; j_gene: TRBJ2-1; CDR3aa: CASGARHDDNEQFF; CDR3nt: TGTGCTAGTGGTGCGCGACACGATGACAATGAGCAGTTCTTC
abundance: many; d_gene: NA; v_gene: TRBV6-5; j_gene: TRBJ2-7; CDR3aa: CASSYEGGDSYEQYF; CDR3nt: TGTGCCAGCAGTTACGAGGGGGGCGATTCCTACGAGCAGTACTTC
abundance: many; d_gene: NA; v_gene: TRBV30; j_gene: TRBJ1-4; CDR3aa: CAWRSGTATNEKLFF; CDR3nt: TGTGCCTGGAGGTCAGGGACGGCAACTAATGAAAAACTGTTTTTT
abundance: NA; d_gene: NA; v_gene: TRBV20-1; j_gene: TRBJ1-5; CDR3aa: CSARAIGGAGQPQHF; CDR3nt: TGCAGTGCTAGAGCAATCGGGGGGGCCGGACAGCCCCAGCATTTT
abundance: many; d_gene: NA; v_gene: TRBV11-2; j_gene: TRBJ1-1; CDR3aa: CASSLVERTEAFF; CDR3nt: TGTGCCAGCAGCTTAGTCGAGCGCACTGAAGCTTTCTTT
abundance: once; d_gene: NA; v_gene: TRBV9; j_gene: TRBJ1-2; CDR3aa: CASSAPGDGSGYTF; CDR3nt: TGTGCCAGCAGCGCCCCAGGGGACGGTTCTGGCTACACCTTC